Listed below are T cell receptor beta chains from one sample, sequenced in a study of Graves' ophthalmopathy and Graves' hyperthyroidism. TCRdb re-called the multiplex PCR reads through MiXCR, storing one row per CDR3 protein. The table includes hundreds of thousands of distinct CDR3 sequences, 22% detected once. Material for sequencing was peripheral blood. The receptors derive from a woman aged 18-29 years with stable Graves' hyperthyroidism. Some clones in this sample may be carry-over from other donors' samples. CDR3s include the opening cysteine and the closing phenylalanine or tryptophan. Fields, in order: V gene, D gene, J gene, clone size, CDR3 protein, CDR3 DNA. D genes are given only for firm matches. Not every row has a clone size; where given, it reads once, few, many or a size class.

V gene: TRBV2
D gene: -
J gene: TRBJ2-7
clone size: few
CDR3 protein: CASSIGRVHEQYF
CDR3 DNA: TGTGCCAGCAGTATTGGCAGGGTCCACGAGCAGTACTTC

V gene: TRBV11-2
D gene: -
J gene: TRBJ1-2
clone size: many
CDR3 protein: CASSLDRWRSYGYTF
CDR3 DNA: TGTGCCAGCAGCTTAGATCGGTGGAGGAGTTATGGCTACACCTTC

V gene: TRBV11-3
D gene: TRBD1
J gene: TRBJ2-7
clone size: -
CDR3 protein: CASSTSGTGPHEQYF
CDR3 DNA: TGTGCCAGCAGCACCTCCGGGACAGGGCCCCACGAGCAGTACTTC

V gene: TRBV12-3/TRBV12-4
D gene: -
J gene: TRBJ2-5
clone size: many
CDR3 protein: CASSLESRQETQYF
CDR3 DNA: TGTGCCAGCAGTTTAGAGTCCAGGCAAGAGACCCAGTACTTC

V gene: TRBV28
D gene: TRBD1
J gene: TRBJ2-7
clone size: many
CDR3 protein: CASSSGQGFYEQYF
CDR3 DNA: TGTGCCAGCAGTTCGGGACAGGGTTTCTACGAGCAGTACTTC

V gene: TRBV12-3/TRBV12-4
D gene: -
J gene: TRBJ1-1
clone size: many
CDR3 protein: CASTFTPGRMNTEAFF
CDR3 DNA: TGTGCCAGCACCTTTACCCCAGGACGTATGAACACTGAAGCTTTCTTT

V gene: TRBV27
D gene: -
J gene: TRBJ1-5
clone size: many
CDR3 protein: CASSLGGAGQPQHF
CDR3 DNA: TGTGCCAGCAGTTTAGGGGGGGCTGGGCAGCCCCAGCATTTT

V gene: TRBV9
D gene: -
J gene: TRBJ1-1
clone size: few
CDR3 protein: CASSNVGTTNTEAFF
CDR3 DNA: TGTGCCAGCAGCAACGTCGGGACAACGAACACTGAAGCTTTCTTT

V gene: TRBV30
D gene: -
J gene: TRBJ1-1
clone size: few
CDR3 protein: CAWRVGSQGRNPTEAFF
CDR3 DNA: TGTGCCTGGAGAGTGGGTAGCCAGGGACGGAATCCAACTGAAGCTTTCTTT

V gene: TRBV7-2
D gene: TRBD1
J gene: TRBJ2-5
clone size: many
CDR3 protein: CASSPRTGERKTQYF
CDR3 DNA: TGTGCCAGCAGCCCCAGGACAGGGGAGAGAAAGACCCAGTACTTC

V gene: TRBV4-1
D gene: -
J gene: TRBJ1-6
clone size: many
CDR3 protein: CASSHIRWGPNSPLHF
CDR3 DNA: TGCGCCAGCAGCCATATACGGTGGGGCCCTAATTCACCCCTCCACTTT

V gene: TRBV24-1
D gene: -
J gene: TRBJ1-2
clone size: -
CDR3 protein: CATRDSLNGYTF
CDR3 DNA: TGTGCCACCAGGGACTCTCTCAATGGCTACACCTTC

V gene: TRBV6-5
D gene: TRBD1
J gene: TRBJ1-1
clone size: many
CDR3 protein: CASRTGSLTEAFF
CDR3 DNA: TGTGCCAGCAGGACAGGGTCCCTCACTGAAGCTTTCTTT

V gene: TRBV6-1
D gene: -
J gene: TRBJ1-2
clone size: -
CDR3 protein: CASSVAGTNYGYTF
CDR3 DNA: TGTGCCAGCAGTGTCGCAGGGACTAACTATGGCTACACCTTC

V gene: TRBV20-1
D gene: -
J gene: TRBJ2-1
clone size: few
CDR3 protein: CSARSLTGFWSYNEQFF
CDR3 DNA: TGCAGTGCTAGGTCCCTCACAGGGTTTTGGTCCTACAATGAGCAGTTCTTC

V gene: TRBV25-1
D gene: -
J gene: TRBJ2-5
clone size: -
CDR3 protein: CASSDLEHGLQETQYF
CDR3 DNA: TGTGCCAGCAGTGATCTCGAGCATGGGTTGCAAGAGACCCAGTACTTC